This T cell receptor beta chain was sequenced in a study of T cells in localized non-small cell lung cancer (TCRdb year 2020). About the full investigation: The study examined T cell repertoires in a few hundred patients with early-stage NSCLC and compared tumors with uninvolved tumor-adjacent lungs. The cohort consisted of approximately 220 treatment-naive NSCLC patients whose localized lung tumors had been resected. The mean age of the NSCLC patients was approximately 71 years, with fewer than 150 men and approximately 100 women.

At diagnosis, tumor, uninvolved tumor-adjacent lung and peripheral blood were collected and then preserved as a mix of FFPE and fresh-frozen material. For TCR repertoire profiling, blood samples were analyzed as peripheral blood mononuclear cells. Trimming costs V 8 bases and J 6 bases, and their ends lie 11 bases apart. CDR1 and CDR2, per the germline V gene (reference sequence), are MNHNY and SVGAGI. The CDR3 spans 12 residues, from the cysteine through the phenylalanine. Just CDR3 DNA is preserved here, 36 bases in frame from base 1. Paper-wide results and their limitations: Because the study design was exploratory, TCR variables were selected using unadjusted p-values without false-discovery rate correction. The highest T cell clonality was observed in uninvolved tumor-adjacent lung, where clonality exceeded that of tumor, suggesting that antigenic responses were more focused in uninvolved tumor-adjacent lung. Longer overall survival was associated with higher blood T cell density, whereas shorter survival was associated with higher adjacent-lung clonality. Because multi-region tumor sequencing was not performed, intratumor heterogeneity could not be ruled out. Of the top 100 tumor clones, a median of approximately 60 were detected in paired uninvolved adjacent lung; under 30 were also among that lung's top 100.

The immunoSEQ Assay was used to sequence TCR beta CDR3 regions from DNA. Under the source paper's analysis protocol: T cell density was computed as TCR beta template counts normalized to usable DNA estimated by amplifying housekeeping genes. Using the preseqR package, richness was estimated by extrapolating to 120,000 templates for tissue samples and 400,000 templates for PBMC samples. Clonality was taken to be one minus Pielou's evenness. To identify tissue-enriched TCRs, differential abundance testing was run on productive amino-acid clonotypes with a minimum total count of 5 and an alpha of 0.1. The Jaccard Index and the Morisita Overlap Index were used to measure repertoire overlap between compartments. GLIPH grouped TCR beta CDR3s together with public tetramer-defined viral CDR3s, and a viral motif had to include at least three viral sequences and show V-gene enrichment. TCRdb carries this immuneACCESS record with in-frame sequences only. Its versions omit some clonotypes, under half of them owing to an unresolved V gene in the studies checked, with the rest unexplained. The V and J calls and the clone size are those of that table, but D and trimming were determined from the DNA. Present in this sample are about 78,000 clones, about 83% of which were seen just once. The top ten hold 2.5% to 3% of the sample.

Points on this clone: This clone's antigen is unknown. Base-call qualities are not available, and no considerably larger clone is one nucleotide away.

The receptor's source is a man aged 35-69 years with stage I lung adenocarcinoma. Sequences were derived from peripheral blood, sampled before any cancer treatment. The sequence joins TRBV6-6 to TRBJ2-1, with the identity of the D gene unclear. Here is the DNA: TGTGCCAGCGCTCCCAGGCTCAATGAGCAGTTCTTC. Translated, it gives CASAPRLNEQFF.